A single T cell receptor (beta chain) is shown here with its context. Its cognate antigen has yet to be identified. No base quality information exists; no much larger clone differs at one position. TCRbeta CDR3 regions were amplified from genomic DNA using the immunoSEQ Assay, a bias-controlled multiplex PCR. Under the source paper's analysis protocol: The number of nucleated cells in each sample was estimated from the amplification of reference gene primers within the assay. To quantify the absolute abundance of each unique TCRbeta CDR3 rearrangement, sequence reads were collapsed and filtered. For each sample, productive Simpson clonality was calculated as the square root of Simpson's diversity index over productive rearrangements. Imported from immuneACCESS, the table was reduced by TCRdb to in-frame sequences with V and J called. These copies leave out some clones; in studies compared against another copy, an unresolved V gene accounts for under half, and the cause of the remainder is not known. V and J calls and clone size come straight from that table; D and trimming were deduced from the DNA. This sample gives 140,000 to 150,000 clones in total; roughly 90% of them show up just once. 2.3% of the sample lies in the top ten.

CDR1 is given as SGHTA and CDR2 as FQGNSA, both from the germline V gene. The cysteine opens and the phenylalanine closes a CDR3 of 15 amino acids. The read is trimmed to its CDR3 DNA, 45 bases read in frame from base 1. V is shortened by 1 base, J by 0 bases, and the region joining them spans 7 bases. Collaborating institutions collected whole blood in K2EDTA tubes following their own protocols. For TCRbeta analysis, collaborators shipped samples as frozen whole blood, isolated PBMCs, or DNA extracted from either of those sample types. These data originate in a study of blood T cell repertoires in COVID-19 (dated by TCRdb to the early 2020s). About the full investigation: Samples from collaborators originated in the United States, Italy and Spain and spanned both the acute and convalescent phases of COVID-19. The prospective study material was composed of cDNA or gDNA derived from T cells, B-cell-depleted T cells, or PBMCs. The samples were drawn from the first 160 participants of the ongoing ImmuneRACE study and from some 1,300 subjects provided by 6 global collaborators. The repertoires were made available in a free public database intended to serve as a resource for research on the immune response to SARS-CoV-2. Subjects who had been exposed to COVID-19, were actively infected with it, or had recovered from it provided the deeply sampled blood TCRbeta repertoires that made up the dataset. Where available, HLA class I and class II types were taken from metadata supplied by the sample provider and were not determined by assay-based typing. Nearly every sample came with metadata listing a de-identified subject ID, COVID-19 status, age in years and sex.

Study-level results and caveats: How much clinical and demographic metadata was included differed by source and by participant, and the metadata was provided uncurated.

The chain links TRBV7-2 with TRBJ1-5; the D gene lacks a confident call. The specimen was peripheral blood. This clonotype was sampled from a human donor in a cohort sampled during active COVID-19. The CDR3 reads CASSLDGLSNQPQHF. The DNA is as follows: TGTGCCAGCAGCTTAGACGGACTTAGCAATCAGCCCCAGCATTTT. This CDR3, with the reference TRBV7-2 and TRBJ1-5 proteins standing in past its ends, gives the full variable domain GAGVSQSPSNKVTEKGKDVELRCDPISGHTALYWYRQSLGQGLEFLIYFQGNSAPDKSGLPSDRFSAERTGGSVSTLTIQRTQQEDSAVYLCASSLDGLSNQPQHFGDGTRLSIL.